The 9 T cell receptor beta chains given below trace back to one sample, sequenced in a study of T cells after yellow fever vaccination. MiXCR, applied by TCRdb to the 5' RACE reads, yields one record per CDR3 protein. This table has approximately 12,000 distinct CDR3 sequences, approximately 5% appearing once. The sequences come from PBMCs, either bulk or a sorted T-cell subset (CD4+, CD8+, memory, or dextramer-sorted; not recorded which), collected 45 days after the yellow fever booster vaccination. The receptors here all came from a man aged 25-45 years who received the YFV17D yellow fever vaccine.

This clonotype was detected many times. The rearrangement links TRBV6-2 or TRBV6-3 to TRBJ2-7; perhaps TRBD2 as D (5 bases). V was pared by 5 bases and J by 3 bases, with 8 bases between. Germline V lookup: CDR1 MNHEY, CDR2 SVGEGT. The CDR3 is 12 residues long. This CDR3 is CASSDGGYEQYF. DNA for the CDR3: TGTGCCAGCAGTGACGGAGGCTACGAGCAGTACTTC.

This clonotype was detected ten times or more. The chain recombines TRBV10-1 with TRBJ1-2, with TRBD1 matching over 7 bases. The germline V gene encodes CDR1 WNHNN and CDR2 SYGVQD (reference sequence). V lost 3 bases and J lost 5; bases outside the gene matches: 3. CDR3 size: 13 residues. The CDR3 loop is CASSDRQGYGYTF. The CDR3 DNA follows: TGCGCCAGCAGTGACCGACAGGGTTATGGCTACACCTTC.

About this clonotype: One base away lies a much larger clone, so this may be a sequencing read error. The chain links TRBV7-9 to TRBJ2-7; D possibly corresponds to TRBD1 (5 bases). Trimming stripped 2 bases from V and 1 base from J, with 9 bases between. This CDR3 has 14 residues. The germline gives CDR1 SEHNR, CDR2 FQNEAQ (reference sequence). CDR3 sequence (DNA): TGTGCCAGCAGCTTACATGACAGATCCTACGAGCAGTACTTC. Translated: CASSLHDRSYEQYF.

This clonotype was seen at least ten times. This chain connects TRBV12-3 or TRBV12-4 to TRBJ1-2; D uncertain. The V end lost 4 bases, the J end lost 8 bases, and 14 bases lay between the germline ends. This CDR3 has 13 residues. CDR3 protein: CASSSGPSVGYTF. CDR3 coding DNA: TGTGCCAGCAGTTCTGGACCATCCGTAGGCTACACCTTC.

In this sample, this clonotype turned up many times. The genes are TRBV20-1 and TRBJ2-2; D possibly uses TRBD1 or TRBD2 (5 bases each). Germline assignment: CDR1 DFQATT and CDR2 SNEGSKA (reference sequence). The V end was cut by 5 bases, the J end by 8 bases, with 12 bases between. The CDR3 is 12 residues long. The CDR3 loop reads CSASLGTGELFF. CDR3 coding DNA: TGCAGTGCTTCCCTCGGGACGGGGGAGCTGTTTTTT.

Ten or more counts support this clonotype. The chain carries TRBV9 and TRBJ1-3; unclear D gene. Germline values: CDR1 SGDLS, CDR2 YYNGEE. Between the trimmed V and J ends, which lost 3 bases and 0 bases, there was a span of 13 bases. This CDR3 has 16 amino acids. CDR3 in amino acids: CASSDPGGNSGNTIYF. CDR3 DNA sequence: TGTGCCAGCAGCGACCCCGGTGGGAACTCTGGAAACACCATATATTTT.

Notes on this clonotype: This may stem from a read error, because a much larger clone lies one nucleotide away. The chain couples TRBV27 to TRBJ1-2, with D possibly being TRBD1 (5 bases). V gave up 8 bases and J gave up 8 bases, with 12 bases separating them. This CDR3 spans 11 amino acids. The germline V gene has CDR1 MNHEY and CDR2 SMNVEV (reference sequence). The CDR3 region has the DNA TGTGCCAGCGGGGGACTTCTGGGCTACACCTTC. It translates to CASGGLLGYTF.

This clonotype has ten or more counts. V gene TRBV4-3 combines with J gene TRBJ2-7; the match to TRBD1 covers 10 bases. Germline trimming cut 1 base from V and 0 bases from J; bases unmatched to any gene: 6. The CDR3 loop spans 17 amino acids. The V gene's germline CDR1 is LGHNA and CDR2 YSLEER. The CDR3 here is CASSQVVGTGDSYEQYF. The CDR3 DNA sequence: TGCGCCAGCAGCCAAGTTGTCGGGACAGGGGACTCCTACGAGCAGTACTTC.

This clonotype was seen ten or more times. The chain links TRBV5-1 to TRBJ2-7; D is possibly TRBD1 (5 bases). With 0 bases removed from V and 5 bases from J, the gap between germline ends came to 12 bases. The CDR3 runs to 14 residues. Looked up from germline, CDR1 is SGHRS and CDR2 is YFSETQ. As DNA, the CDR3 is TGCGCCAGCAGCTTGGGTCCAGGGAAGGACGAGCAGTACTTC. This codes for CASSLGPGKDEQYF.